This is a list of T cell receptor beta chains from one sample in a study of OX40 agonist ivuxolimab in advanced cancers. Assay used: immunoSEQ multiplex PCR; TCRdb lists only in-frame clones, some missing. The sample lists 55,000 or so clones, about nine tenths seen once, with roughly 17% in the top ten. Sequences were derived from CD4+ or CD8+ T cells sorted from blood, sampled in a trial of the OX40 agonist ivuxolimab. These receptors were collected from an adult with an advanced solid tumor such as melanoma, head and neck, liver or kidney cancer. The CDR3 runs from the conserved cysteine through the conserved F or W. Fields, in order: V gene, clone size, D gene, J gene, CDR3 protein, CDR3 DNA. The D gene is left open where the match is weak. Clone size is given for some rows only: seen once, a few or many times, or a class if the clone is expanded.

>TRBV5-6|NA|NA|TRBJ2-1
CASSFLIYNEQFF
TGTGCCAGCAGCTTCCTGATATACAATGAGCAGTTCTTC
>TRBV2|NA|TRBD2|TRBJ2-7
CAIIREGESYEQYF
TGTGCCATCATTCGGGAGGGGGAATCCTACGAGCAGTACTTC
>TRBV11-2|NA|NA|TRBJ1-4
CASSPQRNEKLFF
TGTGCCAGCAGTCCACAGCGTAATGAAAAACTGTTTTTT
>TRBV7-3|NA|TRBD1|TRBJ2-2
CASSSRQGGNTGELFF
TGCGCCAGCAGCTCCCGACAGGGCGGGAACACCGGGGAGCTGTTTTTT
>TRBV7-9|NA|NA|TRBJ1-3
CASSQQGKQNTIYF
TGTGCCAGCAGCCAACAAGGGAAGCAAAACACCATATATTTT
>TRBV5-3|NA|NA|TRBJ2-7
CARSLGARHEQYF
TGTGCCAGAAGCTTAGGGGCCCGCCACGAGCAGTACTTC
>TRBV23-1|NA|TRBD1|TRBJ2-1
CASSQSRGGGWCEQFF
TGCGCCAGCAGTCAATCAAGAGGGGGCGGGTGGTGTGAGCAGTTCTTC
>TRBV4-1|NA|NA|TRBJ1-1
CASSQDRQGLVEAFF
TGCGCCAGCAGCCAAGACCGGCAGGGGCTGGTTGAAGCTTTCTTT
>TRBV11-3|NA|NA|TRBJ2-3
CASSKGTDTQYF
TGTGCCAGCAGCAAGGGGACAGATACGCAGTATTTT
>TRBV2|NA|NA|TRBJ2-3
CASSEVGRRATQYF
TGTGCCAGCAGTGAAGTAGGCAGGCGCGCTACGCAGTATTTT
>TRBV6-6|NA|TRBD2|TRBJ2-1
CASSYSAGGSKEQFF
TGTGCCAGCAGTTACTCGGCGGGAGGGAGCAAGGAGCAGTTCTTC
>TRBV7-2|NA|TRBD2|TRBJ2-7
CASSLWSSGIYEQYF
TGTGCCAGCAGCTTATGGTCTAGCGGGATCTACGAGCAGTACTTC
>TRBV7-2|NA|NA|TRBJ2-7
CASSFGTHSYEQYF
TGTGCCAGCAGCTTTGGGACACACTCCTACGAGCAGTACTTC
>TRBV6-6|NA|NA|TRBJ2-7
CASSKRQADNEQYF
TGTGCCAGCAGCAAAAGACAGGCGGATAACGAGCAGTACTTC
>TRBV29-1|NA|NA|TRBJ2-5
CSAQVTQETQYF
TGCAGCGCCCAAGTCACCCAAGAGACCCAGTACTTC
>TRBV7-9|NA|NA|TRBJ1-4
CASSLGYGEKLFF
TGTGCCAGCAGCTTAGGGTACGGTGAAAAACTGTTTTTT
>TRBV5-1|NA|TRBD1|TRBJ2-7
CASSPGTQGAREQYF
TGCGCCAGCAGCCCAGGAACACAGGGGGCCAGGGAGCAGTACTTC
>TRBV28|NA|NA|TRBJ1-4
CASSFMGEKLFF
TGTGCCAGCAGTTTTATGGGCGAAAAACTGTTTTTT
>TRBV6-5|NA|TRBD1|TRBJ1-1
CASSYGRDRDPPEAFF
TGTGCCAGCAGTTACGGCCGGGACAGGGATCCCCCTGAAGCTTTCTTT
>TRBV7-9|NA|NA|TRBJ1-4
CASSLRGAGEKLFF
TGTGCCAGCAGCTTAAGGGGCGCAGGTGAAAAACTGTTTTTT
>TRBV5-4|NA|TRBD2|TRBJ2-3
CASSSGTSGHTDTQYF
TGTGCCAGCAGTTCAGGGACTAGCGGACACACAGATACGCAGTATTTT
>TRBV27|NA|NA|TRBJ1-5
CASSFGTPYQPQHF
TGTGCCAGCAGTTTCGGGACACCCTATCAGCCCCAGCATTTT
>TRBV7-8|NA|NA|TRBJ1-5
CASSPSGRGQPQHF
TGTGCCAGCAGCCCCTCAGGGAGGGGTCAGCCCCAGCATTTT
>TRBV11-2|NA|NA|TRBJ2-5
CASRGPGETQYF
TGTGCCAGCCGGGGACCGGGGGAGACCCAGTACTTC
>TRBV25-1|NA|NA|TRBJ2-2
CASSALRERAGELFF
TGTGCCAGCAGTGCCCTGAGGGAAAGGGCCGGGGAGCTGTTTTTT
>TRBV18|once|TRBD2|TRBJ2-5
CASSPGSGRGSVETQYF
TGTGCCAGCTCACCAGGTAGCGGGAGAGGTAGCGTGGAGACCCAGTACTTC
>TRBV6-5|NA|NA|TRBJ2-7
CASSYKGPDDGYEQYF
TGTGCCAGCAGTTACAAGGGGCCAGATGATGGCTACGAGCAGTACTTC
>TRBV2|NA|TRBD2|TRBJ2-7
CASRREGEQYF
TGTGCCAGCCGAAGGGAGGGCGAGCAGTACTTC
>TRBV5-1|NA|NA|TRBJ2-5
CASSPIPGETQYF
TGCGCCAGCAGCCCGATCCCCGGGGAGACCCAGTACTTC
>TRBV18|NA|NA|TRBJ2-7
CASSPLGYHEQYF
TGTGCCAGCTCACCGTTGGGGTACCACGAGCAGTACTTC
>TRBV5-1|few|NA|TRBJ2-1
CASRRGRGRVENEQFF
TGCGCCAGCAGACGTGGAAGGGGGAGGGTGGAAAATGAGCAGTTCTTC
>TRBV5-5|NA|NA|TRBJ2-7
CASSAQGAYEQYF
TGTGCCAGCAGCGCACAGGGAGCCTACGAGCAGTACTTC
>TRBV19|NA|NA|TRBJ2-1
CASSINEENEQFF
TGTGCCAGTAGTATTAATGAGGAGAATGAGCAGTTCTTC
>TRBV5-5|NA|NA|TRBJ2-7
CASSLRGYEQYF
TGTGCCAGCAGCTTGCGGGGCTACGAGCAGTACTTC
>TRBV28|many|NA|TRBJ1-5
CASSLRGYQPQHF
TGTGCCAGCAGTCTCAGGGGTTATCAGCCCCAGCATTTT
>TRBV15|NA|NA|TRBJ1-3
CATSRVRDSGNTIYF
TGTGCCACCAGCAGAGTCAGGGACTCTGGAAACACCATATATTTT
>TRBV2|NA|TRBD1|TRBJ1-1
CASRRQGTNTEAFF
TGTGCCAGCAGGCGACAGGGCACGAACACTGAAGCTTTCTTT
>TRBV30|NA|NA|TRBJ1-3
CAWSSGTDGNTIYF
TGTGCCTGGAGCTCCGGGACTGACGGAAACACCATATATTTT
>TRBV6-5|NA|NA|TRBJ2-2
CASSYSIAIGELFF
TGTGCCAGCAGTTACTCGATCGCCATCGGGGAGCTGTTTTTT
>TRBV28|NA|NA|TRBJ2-3
CASSLVRFTQYF
TGTGCCAGCAGTTTAGTGCGGTTTACGCAGTATTTT
>TRBV2|NA|NA|TRBJ2-2
CASSRGRELFF
TGTGCCAGCAGTAGAGGAAGGGAGCTGTTTTTT
>TRBV6-1|once|NA|TRBJ2-2
CASCTGGGWAKLFF
TGTGCCAGCTGTACAGGGGGAGGGTGGGCAAAGCTGTTTTTT
>TRBV30|NA|NA|TRBJ1-2
CAWSRTQRGGYTF
TGTGCCTGGAGTAGAACCCAGCGGGGTGGCTACACCTTC
>TRBV19|NA|NA|TRBJ1-5
CASSIRGNQPQHF
TGTGCCAGTAGTATTAGGGGCAATCAGCCCCAGCATTTT
>TRBV27|NA|TRBD1|TRBJ1-2
CASSLQPMDRVDGYTF
TGTGCCAGCAGTCTTCAGCCGATGGACAGGGTGGATGGCTACACCTTC
>TRBV6-6|NA|NA|TRBJ2-5
CASIGRIQETQYF
TGTGCCAGCATTGGACGGATCCAAGAGACCCAGTACTTC
>TRBV9|NA|TRBD2|TRBJ2-2
CASSVGVAGGTPNTGELFF
TGTGCCAGCAGCGTAGGTGTAGCGGGAGGCACCCCGAACACCGGGGAGCTGTTTTTT
>TRBV4-1|NA|NA|TRBJ2-3
CASSQDRADRTDTQYF
TGCGCCAGCAGCCAAGATAGGGCGGATCGCACAGATACGCAGTATTTT
>TRBV14|NA|TRBD2|TRBJ2-5
CASSQENLAGAETQYF
TGTGCCAGCAGCCAAGAAAATCTAGCGGGAGCGGAGACCCAGTACTTC
>TRBV2|NA|NA|TRBJ1-5
CASQNSGGLTDQPQHF
TGTGCCAGCCAAAACTCGGGGGGACTTACGGATCAGCCCCAGCATTTT
>TRBV28|once|TRBD1|TRBJ2-7
CASGDRADEQYF
TGTGCCAGTGGGGACAGGGCCGACGAGCAGTACTTC
>TRBV2|NA|NA|TRBJ2-5
CASSSGTPQETQYF
TGTGCCAGCAGCTCCGGGACACCCCAAGAGACCCAGTACTTC
>TRBV5-4|NA|NA|TRBJ2-2
CASSPRYQGNTGELFF
TGTGCCAGCAGCCCGAGGTATCAGGGTAACACCGGGGAGCTGTTTTTT
>TRBV6-5|NA|TRBD1|TRBJ2-7
CASSPGTEIYEQYF
TGTGCCAGCAGCCCTGGGACAGAGATATACGAGCAGTACTTC
>TRBV11-3|NA|TRBD1|TRBJ2-7
CASSSRDRDEQYF
TGTGCCAGCAGCTCCCGGGACAGGGACGAGCAGTACTTC
>TRBV5-1|NA|NA|TRBJ2-1
CASSLGQTYNEQFF
TGCGCCAGCAGCTTGGGACAGACCTACAATGAGCAGTTCTTC
>TRBV27|NA|NA|TRBJ2-2
CASSLSLGNSRTGELFF
TGTGCCAGCAGTTTATCTCTGGGAAATTCCAGGACCGGGGAGCTGTTTTTT